The 17 T cell receptor beta chains below were found in one sample sequenced in a study of blood T cell repertoires in COVID-19. Sequencing was performed with immunoSEQ multiplex PCR; in TCRdb, only in-frame clones are kept and a portion is missing. The top ten clones hold about 10% of a sample with more than 200,000 clones, approximately 90% of them seen once. Sequences were obtained from peripheral blood. The receptors were gathered from a woman aged 45-65 years with COVID-19, enrolled during active disease.

The chain is built from TRBV4-1 and TRBJ2-1; 9 bases align to TRBD2. Germline V gives CDR1 MGHRA, CDR2 YSYEKL. This CDR3 has 16 amino acids. V dropped 0 bases and J dropped 2; count of bases not matched to a gene: 2. The CDR3 bases are TGCGCCAGCAGCCAAGATAGCGGGGGAACCTACAATGAGCAGTTCTTC. Its translation: CASSQDSGGTYNEQFF.

The V call is TRBV27, the J call TRBJ2-1; 8 bases are a match to TRBD2. Germline-derived CDR1 and CDR2 are MNHEY and SMNVEV (reference sequence). V shed 4 bases and J 0 bases; nucleotides not matched to a gene: 8. The length of the CDR3 is 17 residues. The CDR3 DNA reads as TGTGCCAGCAGTTCCACCACCGGGACTAGCTCCTACAATGAGCAGTTCTTC. This sequence encodes CASSSTTGTSSYNEQFF.

CDR3 amino acids: CASTLGGPGGDTQYF. Written as DNA, the CDR3 is TGCGCCAGCACCCTAGGGGGGCCCGGGGGGGATACGCAGTATTTT. V usage is TRBV10-2 and J usage is TRBJ2-3; weak D call: TRBD2 (7 bases). Germline CDR1 and CDR2: WSHSY and SAAADI. The CDR3 loop spans 15 amino acids. Trimming stripped 7 bases from V and 6 bases from J, with 20 bases between.

V and J are TRBV5-4 and TRBJ2-2, with D tentatively TRBD1 (5 bases). CDR1 and CDR2 (germline): SGHNT, YYREEE (reference sequence). The CDR3 is 16 residues long. Between the trimmed V and J ends, which lost 1 base and 3 bases, there was a span of 13 bases. This CDR3 is CASSLRGQGDTGELFF. DNA for the CDR3: TGTGCCAGCAGCTTGAGGGGCCAGGGTGACACCGGGGAGCTGTTTTTT.

The V and J genes are TRBV7-2 and TRBJ2-5, with D possibly TRBD2 on 5 matching bases. V lost 6 bases and J lost 4, with 9 bases in between. This CDR3 is built from 12 residues. Germline loops: CDR1 SGHTA, CDR2 FQGNSA. CDR3 amino acids: CASSQTRETQYF. CDR3 sequence (DNA): TGTGCCAGCAGTCAAACTAGAGAGACCCAGTACTTC.

The chain is built from TRBV6-1 and TRBJ2-3, with TRBD2 identical over 12 bases. This CDR3 is 18 amino acids long. Germline V CDR1 and CDR2: MNHNS, SASEGT. Trimming cost V 2 bases and J 1 base; bases outside gene matches: 7. The CDR3 spells CASSELETSGGRTDTQYF. CDR3 in DNA: TGTGCCAGCAGTGAACTGGAGACTAGCGGGGGACGCACAGATACGCAGTATTTT.

The V and J genes are TRBV24-1 and TRBJ2-5, with 9 bases lining up with TRBD2. Germline CDR1 is KGHDR and CDR2 is SFDVKD. The CDR3 contains 16 residues. Trimming cost V 5 bases and J 1 base; bases outside gene matches: 7. This CDR3 reads CATSAPLAGAQETQYF. The CDR3 nucleotides read TGTGCCACCAGTGCCCCTTTAGCGGGGGCCCAAGAGACCCAGTACTTC.

The V call is TRBV7-5, the J call TRBJ2-7; the D call in the table, TRBD2, was not verified against the DNA. TRBV7-5 is an annotated pseudogene. The CDR3 is made up of 18 amino acids. CDR3: CARSPRLAGEKFLYEQYV. Here the CDR3 DNA reads TGTGCCAGAAGCCCGAGACTAGCGGGGGAGAAATTCCTTTACGAGCAGTACGTC.

This clone was counted a single time. The chain carries TRBV5-4 and TRBJ2-3, with D possibly being TRBD2 (6 bases). CDR1 is SGHNT, CDR2 YYREEE, per germline (reference sequence). This CDR3 is 14 amino acids long. V was cut by 3 bases and J by 4 bases, with 12 bases left in between. Written as DNA, the CDR3 is TGTGCCAGCAGCTCAGGAGGGATCCCAGATACGCAGTATTTT. It yields the protein CASSSGGIPDTQYF.

The rearrangement joins TRBV4-1 to TRBJ1-6; a weak D match, TRBD1 (5 bases). The ends were cut back, 1 base at V and 4 bases at J, with 11 bases in the middle. This CDR3 contains 16 residues. The V gene's germline CDR1 is MGHRA and CDR2 YSYEKL. CDR3 amino acids: CASSQGGLRYNSPLHF. The CDR3, as DNA: TGCGCCAGCAGCCAAGGGGGACTGCGTTATAATTCACCCCTCCACTTT.

This chain links TRBV24-1 with TRBJ2-2; TRBD2 agrees at 10 bases. The length of the CDR3 is 16 residues. In germline, CDR1 is KGHDR, CDR2 SFDVKD. V was pared by 3 bases and J by 6 bases, with 6 bases of the junction left unmatched. The CDR3, as DNA: TGTGCCACCAGTGATCGACGAAGCGGGGGGGCCGGGGAGCTGTTTTTT. It is translated as CATSDRRSGGAGELFF.

V gene TRBV18 combines with J gene TRBJ2-7; D is perhaps TRBD2 (6 bases). The ends were cut back, 2 bases at V and 7 bases at J, with 12 bases in the middle. The CDR3 is 13 residues long. Germline V CDR1 and CDR2: KGHSH, LQKENI. CDR3 region: CASSPAEGLEQYV. DNA of the CDR3: TGTGCCAGCTCACCAGCGGAGGGGTTGGAGCAGTACGTC.

CDR3 coding DNA: TGTGCCAGCAGCCCAGAGGGGGGGCTAGAGCAGCCCCAGCATTTT. It translates to CASSPEGGLEQPQHF. The chain is built from TRBV9 and TRBJ1-5, with a weak D call TRBD1 (6 bases). The CDR3 consists of 15 residues. Germline V gene data show CDR1 as SGDLS and CDR2 as YYNGEE. Trimming stripped 4 bases from V and 7 bases from J, with 18 bases between.

Only one count was recorded for this clone. This rearrangement joins TRBV2 to TRBJ2-7; 7 nucleotides match TRBD1. The CDR3 sequence is 14 residues long. Germline V CDR1 and CDR2: SNHLY, FYNNEI. V was clipped by 7 bases and J by 0 bases; unmatched bases: 6. CDR3 sequence reads: CASKLDRNSYEQYF. The CDR3 nucleotides are TGTGCCAGCAAGTTGGACAGGAACTCCTACGAGCAGTACTTC.

The chain employs TRBV12-5 and TRBJ1-1; 8 nucleotides line up with TRBD1. This CDR3 comprises 15 residues. Germline trimming cut 2 bases from V and 6 bases from J; bases unmatched to any gene: 8. Per the germline V gene, CDR1 is LGHNT and CDR2 is FRNRAP. CDR3 sequence reads: CASGLTTTGGPEAFF. The CDR3 nucleotides are TGTGCTAGTGGTTTGACCACTACAGGGGGTCCTGAAGCTTTCTTT.

This clone appeared a single time. The chain recombines TRBV30 with TRBJ1-1, with D perhaps TRBD1 (5 bases). The CDR3 is 15 amino acids. Germline-derived CDR1 and CDR2 are GTSNPN and SVGIG (reference sequence). The germline V and J ends were trimmed by 3 bases and 3 bases, with 17 bases remaining between them. CDR3 coding DNA: TGTGCCTGGAGACTAAAACCCTCCAGGGACACTGAAGCTTTCTTT. It yields the protein CAWRLKPSRDTEAFF.

This chain links TRBV12-5 with TRBJ2-4, with 7 bases aligning to TRBD1. V lost 5 bases to trimming and J lost 5 bases; unmatched junction nucleotides: 6. CDR3 length equals 14 residues. The germline V gene has CDR1 LGHNT and CDR2 FRNRAP. The CDR3 DNA reads TGTGCTAGTGGTCCCGGACAGGATGAAAACATTCAGTACTTC. This codes for CASGPGQDENIQYF.